This T cell receptor beta chain was documented in a study of CD8 T cells in Susac syndrome. Sequencing of TCR beta drew on CD8+ and CD4+ T cells from blood. The authors reverse transcribed roughly 0.5 to 1 ug RNA with random hexamers. An immunoSEQ multiplex PCR generated amplified TCR beta CDR3 products spanning 54 Vbeta and 13 Jbeta. TCRdb ran MiXCR on the immunoSEQ multiplex PCR reads and lists one entry per CDR3 protein. The table shows a few hundred thousand distinct CDR3 sequences, with 94% occurring only once. V was clipped by 5 bases and J by 2 bases, with 16 bases between them. The CDR3 contains 16 residues. The germline V gene encodes CDR1 SGHRS and CDR2 YFSETQ.

Sequences were obtained from CD4+ T cells from PBMCs. The TCR was taken from a human donor with Susac syndrome. The chain recombines TRBV5-1 with TRBJ2-2; no reliable D call. Here the CDR3 DNA reads TGCGCCAGCAGTATCCTCGTTGGGGTTAACACCGGGGAGCTGTTTTTT. Its protein is CASSILVGVNTGELFF. Drawing the rest from reference TRBV5-1 and TRBJ2-2, the complete variable domain is KAGVTQTPRYLIKTRGQQVTLSCSPISGHRSVSWYQQTPGQGLQFLFEYFSETQRNKGNFPGRFSGRQFSNSRSEMNVSTLELGDSALYLCASSILVGVNTGELFFGEGSRLTVL.